Presented here are 26 T cell receptor beta chains from one specimen sequenced in a study of blood T cell repertoires in COVID-19. Measured with immunoSEQ multiplex PCR; TCRdb has only the in-frame clones, and not every one. The profile shows about 23,000 clones, around 79% of them singletons. Sequenced sample: peripheral blood. All receptors come from a man aged 45-65 years with COVID-19, enrolled during active disease.

This chain uses TRBV5-1 with TRBJ1-1; weak D call: TRBD1 (6 bases). This CDR3 has 14 residues. Germline-derived CDR1 and CDR2 are SGHRS and YFSETQ. Trimming took off 1 base at V and 1 base at J, with 8 bases between the two ends. DNA of the CDR3: TGCGCCAGCAGCTTGCAGGGGTCGAACACTGAAGCTTTCTTT. Protein sequence: CASSLQGSNTEAFF.

This chain connects TRBV5-1 to TRBJ2-2; the match to TRBD2 covers 8 bases. Germline values: CDR1 SGHRS, CDR2 YFSETQ. The CDR3 contains 13 residues. V was pared by 4 bases and J by 6 bases, with 2 bases of the junction left unmatched. The CDR3 coding sequence is TGCGCCAGCAGCCAGCGGGAGTCCGGGGAGCTGTTTTTT. Residues: CASSQRESGELFF.

The chain links TRBV7-6 to TRBJ2-2; 13 nucleotides line up with TRBD2. CDR1 and CDR2 (germline): SGHVS, FNYEAQ. The V segment lost 1 base and the J segment 4 bases; nucleotides outside the gene matches: 6. The CDR3 runs 18 residues. CDR3: CASSLELAGGPSTGELFF. In nucleotides, the CDR3 is TGTGCCAGCAGCTTAGAACTAGCGGGAGGGCCGAGCACCGGGGAGCTGTTTTTT.

The chain combines TRBV30 with TRBJ1-3; 9 bases are a match to TRBD1. J lost 0 bases, V lost 4 bases, and 4 bases had no gene match. There are 15 residues in the CDR3. Per the germline V gene, CDR1 is GTSNPN and CDR2 is SVGIG (reference sequence). The CDR3 sequence: CAWTGTGTSGNTIYF. The CDR3 nucleotides read TGTGCCTGGACCGGGACAGGGACCTCTGGAAACACCATATATTTT.

The chain couples TRBV11-3 to TRBJ2-1, with 7 positions matching TRBD2. Unmatched junction bases numbered 11, after V lost 4 bases and J lost 8 bases. The CDR3 spans 15 residues. Germline loops: CDR1 SGHNT, CDR2 YENEEA. CDR3 DNA sequence: TGTGCCAGCAGCTCGGGCGGGAGCCGGGCCGATGAGCAGTTCTTC. Protein product: CASSSGGSRADEQFF.

V and J are TRBV24-1 and TRBJ2-2; 7 bases align to TRBD1. The CDR3 runs 18 residues. Germline V gene sequence: CDR1 KGHDR, CDR2 SFDVKD. V lost 0 bases to trimming and J lost 1 base; unmatched junction nucleotides: 7. As DNA, the CDR3 is TGTGCCACCAGTGATTTGCAATCAGACAGGGAGAACACCGGGGAGCTGTTTTTT. Translating gives CATSDLQSDRENTGELFF.

The rearrangement joins TRBV11-3 to TRBJ2-5; maybe TRBD1 (6 bases). Germline lookup yields CDR1 SGHNT and CDR2 YENEEA. This CDR3 is 14 amino acids long. V gave up 5 bases and J gave up 5 bases, with 15 bases separating them. The CDR3 spells CASSRSRGLETQYF. CDR3 DNA: TGTGCCAGCAGCCGGTCTAGGGGGTTGGAGACCCAGTACTTC.

This clone has just one count. The V gene is TRBV4-1, the J gene TRBJ2-2, with 9 bases identical to TRBD2. This CDR3 region has 16 residues. The J segment lost 7 bases and the V segment lost 0 bases, leaving 6 bases of the junction unmatched. The germline CDR1 and CDR2 sequences are MGHRA and YSYEKL. CDR3 bases: TGCGCCAGCAGCCAAGAAAGGCTAGCGGGGAGCGGGGAGCTGTTTTTT. It translates to CASSQERLAGSGELFF.

This clone was picked up one time. The rearrangement joins TRBV4-2 to TRBJ1-2; 9 nucleotides line up with TRBD1. The length of the CDR3 is 15 residues. The V gene end was trimmed by 2 bases and the J gene end by 5 bases; junction bases not matched to a gene: 6. Germline V CDR1 and CDR2: LGHNA, YNFKEQ. The chain's CDR3 is CASSQLQGAAYGYTF. The CDR3 DNA is TGTGCCAGCAGCCAATTACAGGGGGCAGCTTATGGCTACACCTTC.

The V gene is TRBV19, the J gene TRBJ1-3; a weak D match, TRBD1 (6 bases). The V gene lost 3 bases and the J gene lost 4 bases, with 13 bases spanning the gap. This CDR3 region has 15 residues. CDR1 LNHDA and CDR2 SQIVND come from the germline V gene (reference sequence). The CDR3 protein is CASSIGQLLGNTIYF. The CDR3 DNA sequence: TGTGCCAGTAGTATCGGACAGCTACTAGGAAACACCATATATTTT.

V gene TRBV3-1 (or the pseudogene TRBV3-2) combines with J gene TRBJ1-6; D is uncertain. Trimming left V 4 bases short and J 6 bases short, with 10 bases between. Germline loops: CDR1 LGHDT, CDR2 YNNKEL (reference sequence). The CDR3 sequence is 14 residues long. The CDR3: CASSRGKLNSPLHF. In nucleotides, the CDR3 is TGTGCCAGCAGCCGCGGGAAACTTAATTCACCCCTCCACTTT.

The J gene is TRBJ2-1, the V gene TRBV6-6; D may be TRBD1 (6 bases). V lost 7 bases to trimming and J lost 2 bases, with 12 bases between them. In germline, CDR1 is MNHNY, CDR2 SVGAGI (reference sequence). The CDR3 spans 14 residues. The CDR3 DNA sequence: TGTGCCAGCACCCCCAGGGACACCTACAATGAGCAGTTCTTC. It translates to CASTPRDTYNEQFF.

This chain uses TRBV14 with TRBJ2-7; a possible D gene is TRBD1 (6 bases). V lost 5 bases, J lost 1 base, and 12 bases lay in between. There are 14 residues in the CDR3. Germline V gene data show CDR1 as SGHDN and CDR2 as FVKESK. CDR3 nucleotide sequence: TGTGCCAGCAGCGGGACACCGCAATCCTACGAGCAGTACTTC. It is translated as CASSGTPQSYEQYF.

The chain joins TRBV27 to TRBJ1-6; possible D gene TRBD1, 5 bases. Germline CDR1 MNHEY, CDR2 SMNVEV (reference sequence). The CDR3 sequence is 15 residues long. The V gene lost 3 bases and the J gene lost 6 bases, with 12 bases spanning the gap. CDR3: CASSFGGRINSPLHF. In nucleotides, the CDR3 is TGTGCCAGCAGTTTCGGGGGACGGATTAATTCACCCCTCCACTTT.

The rearrangement uses TRBV7-2 and TRBJ1-6, with 7 positions matching TRBD1. Germline V gene data show CDR1 as SGHTA and CDR2 as FQGNSA. This CDR3 is 15 amino acids long. Losses at the gene ends were 3 bases for V and 6 bases for J; bases not matched to a gene: 5. CDR3 DNA: TGTGCCAGCAGCTTCGGGACAGAAACTAATTCACCCCTCCACTTT. Amino acid sequence: CASSFGTETNSPLHF.

This clone was found a few times. The chain employs TRBV6-4 and TRBJ2-2, with TRBD1 identical over 9 bases. This CDR3 is built from 13 residues. Germline V CDR1 and CDR2: MRHNA, SNTAGT. With 8 bases clipped from V and 3 bases from J, the junction kept 1 base outside the gene matches. The CDR3 DNA sequence: TGTGCCAGCGACAGGGGGGACACCGGGGAGCTGTTTTTT. This gives the protein CASDRGDTGELFF.

The V call is TRBV7-9, the J call TRBJ2-1, with a weak D call TRBD2 (5 bases). V lost 5 bases to trimming and J lost 5 bases, with 13 bases between them. CDR3 length: 14 residues. Looked up from germline, CDR1 is SEHNR and CDR2 is FQNEAQ (reference sequence). This chain's CDR3 is CASSPGILNNEQFF. The CDR3, as DNA: TGTGCCAGCAGCCCCGGGATCCTAAACAATGAGCAGTTCTTC.

The chain employs TRBV5-4 and TRBJ2-3; 11 nucleotides line up with TRBD2. The germline V gene has CDR1 SGHNT and CDR2 YYREEE (reference sequence). CDR3 size: 16 residues. V was pared by 1 base and J by 4 bases, with 5 bases of the junction left unmatched. The CDR3 DNA follows: TGTGCCAGCAGCTTGCGTCTAGCGGGGGGTTCAGATACGCAGTATTTT. Its translation is CASSLRLAGGSDTQYF.

The chain links TRBV9 to TRBJ1-2, with a weak D call TRBD1 (6 bases). Trimming took off 5 bases at V and 2 bases at J, with 7 bases between the two ends. The CDR3 spans 12 residues. Germline values: CDR1 SGDLS, CDR2 YYNGEE. In nucleotides, the CDR3 is TGTGCCAGCAGTCAGGGGAACTATGGCTACACCTTC. This translates into CASSQGNYGYTF.

The chain is built from TRBV7-3 and TRBJ2-1; D gene uncertain. V was cut by 2 bases and J by 4 bases, with 12 bases left in between. Germline V gene sequence: CDR1 SGHTA, CDR2 FQGTGA. The CDR3 totals 15 residues. In DNA, the CDR3 is TGTGCCAGCAGCTTAGAACGGTCCCCTTACAATGAGCAGTTCTTC. This sequence encodes CASSLERSPYNEQFF.

The V gene is TRBV5-1, the J gene TRBJ1-2; no clear D gene. CDR1 SGHRS and CDR2 YFSETQ come from the germline V gene. V was trimmed by 4 bases and J by 4 bases, leaving 5 bases between them. The CDR3 has 11 residues. The CDR3 sequence is CASSNGYGYTF. For the CDR3, the DNA is TGCGCCAGCAGCAACGGCTATGGCTACACCTTC.

The chain carries TRBV5-1 and TRBJ1-6; no definite D call. Trimming removed 3 bases at V and 7 bases at J, with 14 bases between. Looked up from germline, CDR1 is SGHRS and CDR2 is YFSETQ. The CDR3 has 15 residues. The DNA for the CDR3 is TGCGCCAGCAGCTCTATCGGAGGAGACAATTCACCCCTCCACTTT. It codes for CASSSIGGDNSPLHF.

CDR3 coding DNA: TGTGCCAGCAGCTCGGGGGGGGAGACCCAGTACTTC. It is translated as CASSSGGETQYF. This chain joins TRBV11-2 and TRBJ2-5, with 8 bases identical to TRBD2. This CDR3 spans 12 amino acids. The germline gives CDR1 SGHAT, CDR2 FQNNGV. The junction had 0 bases not matched to a gene; V was cut back by 4 bases and J by 5 bases.

This chain uses TRBV12-5 with TRBJ2-7; TRBD2 agrees at 10 bases. The V gene end was trimmed by 9 bases and the J gene end by 4 bases; junction bases not matched to a gene: 6. This CDR3 spans 13 amino acids. Germline V gene data show CDR1 as LGHNT and CDR2 as FRNRAP. The CDR3 loop reads CASSGRAPYEQYF. The CDR3 DNA is TGTGCTAGCAGCGGGAGGGCTCCGTACGAGCAGTACTTC.

The V gene is TRBV6-5, the J gene TRBJ1-3; a weak D match, TRBD1 (5 bases). V was pared by 7 bases and J by 5 bases, with 15 bases between. Germline loops: CDR1 MNHEY, CDR2 SVGAGI. The CDR3 extends over 14 amino acids. The DNA of the CDR3 is TGTGCCAGCACCCCCAGGGAACAACGAAACACCATATATTTT. Protein product: CASTPREQRNTIYF.

The gene calls are TRBV11-3 and TRBJ1-2, with 10 nucleotides matching TRBD1. The CDR3 runs to 15 residues. Per the germline V gene, CDR1 is SGHNT and CDR2 is YENEEA. Trimming at V came to 5 bases and at J to 4 bases, leaving 7 bases not matched to a gene. The CDR3 spells CASSPRQGASYGYTF. The CDR3 coding sequence is TGTGCCAGCAGCCCTCGACAGGGGGCGAGCTATGGCTACACCTTC.